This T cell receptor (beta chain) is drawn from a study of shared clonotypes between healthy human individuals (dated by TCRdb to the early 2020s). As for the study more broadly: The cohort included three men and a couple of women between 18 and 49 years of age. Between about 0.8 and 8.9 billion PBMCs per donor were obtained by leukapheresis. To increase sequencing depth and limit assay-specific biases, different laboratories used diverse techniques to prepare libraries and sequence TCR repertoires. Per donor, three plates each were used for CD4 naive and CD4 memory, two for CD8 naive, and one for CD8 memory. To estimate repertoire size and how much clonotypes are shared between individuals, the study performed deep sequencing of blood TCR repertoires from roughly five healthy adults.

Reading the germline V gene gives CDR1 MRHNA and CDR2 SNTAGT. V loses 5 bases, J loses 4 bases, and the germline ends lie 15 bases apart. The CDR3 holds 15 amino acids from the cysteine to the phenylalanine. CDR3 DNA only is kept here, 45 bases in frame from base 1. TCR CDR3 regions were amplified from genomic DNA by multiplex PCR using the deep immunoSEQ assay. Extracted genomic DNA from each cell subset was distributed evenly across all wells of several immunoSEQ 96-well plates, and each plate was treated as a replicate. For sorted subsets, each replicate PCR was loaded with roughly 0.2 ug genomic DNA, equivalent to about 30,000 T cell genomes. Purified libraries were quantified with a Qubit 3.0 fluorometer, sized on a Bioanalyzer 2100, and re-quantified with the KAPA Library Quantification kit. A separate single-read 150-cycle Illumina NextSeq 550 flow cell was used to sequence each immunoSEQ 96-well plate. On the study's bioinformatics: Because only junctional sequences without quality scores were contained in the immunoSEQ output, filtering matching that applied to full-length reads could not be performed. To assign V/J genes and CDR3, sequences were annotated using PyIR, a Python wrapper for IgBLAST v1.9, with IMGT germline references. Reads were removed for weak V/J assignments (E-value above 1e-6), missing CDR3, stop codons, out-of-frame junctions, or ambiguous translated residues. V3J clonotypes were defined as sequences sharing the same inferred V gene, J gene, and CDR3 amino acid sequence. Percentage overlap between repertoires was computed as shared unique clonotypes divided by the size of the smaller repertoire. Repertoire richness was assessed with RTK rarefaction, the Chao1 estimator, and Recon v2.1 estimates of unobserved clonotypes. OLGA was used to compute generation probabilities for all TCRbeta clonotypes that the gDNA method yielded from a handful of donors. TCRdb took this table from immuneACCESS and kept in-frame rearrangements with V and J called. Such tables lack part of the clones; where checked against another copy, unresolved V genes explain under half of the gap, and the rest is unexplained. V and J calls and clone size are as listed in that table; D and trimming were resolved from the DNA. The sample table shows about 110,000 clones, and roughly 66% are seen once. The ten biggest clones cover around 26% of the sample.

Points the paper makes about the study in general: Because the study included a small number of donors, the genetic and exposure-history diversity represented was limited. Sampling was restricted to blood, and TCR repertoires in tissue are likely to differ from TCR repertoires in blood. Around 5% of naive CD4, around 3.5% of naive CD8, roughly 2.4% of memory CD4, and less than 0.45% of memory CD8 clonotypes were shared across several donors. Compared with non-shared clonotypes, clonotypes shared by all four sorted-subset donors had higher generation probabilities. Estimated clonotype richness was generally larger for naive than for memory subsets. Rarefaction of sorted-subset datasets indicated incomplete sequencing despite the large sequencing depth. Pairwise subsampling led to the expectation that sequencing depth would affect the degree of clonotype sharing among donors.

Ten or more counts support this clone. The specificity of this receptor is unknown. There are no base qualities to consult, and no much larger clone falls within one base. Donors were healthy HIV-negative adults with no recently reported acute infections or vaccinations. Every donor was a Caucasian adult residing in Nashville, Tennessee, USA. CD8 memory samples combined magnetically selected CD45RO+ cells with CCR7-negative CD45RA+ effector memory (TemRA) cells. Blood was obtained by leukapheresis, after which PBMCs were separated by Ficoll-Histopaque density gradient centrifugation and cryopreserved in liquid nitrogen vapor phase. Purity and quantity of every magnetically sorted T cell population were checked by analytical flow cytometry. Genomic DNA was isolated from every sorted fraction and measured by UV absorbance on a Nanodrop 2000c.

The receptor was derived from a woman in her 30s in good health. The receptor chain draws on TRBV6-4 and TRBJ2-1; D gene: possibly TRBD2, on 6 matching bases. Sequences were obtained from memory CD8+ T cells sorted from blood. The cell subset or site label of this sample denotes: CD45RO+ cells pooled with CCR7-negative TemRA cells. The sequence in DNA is TGTGCCAGCAGTCGTGGGGCTAGCGAGTACAATGAGCAGTTCTTC. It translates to CASSRGASEYNEQFF.